The T cell receptor (beta chain) under discussion was sequenced for a study of CD8+CD57+ T cells in acquired aplastic anemia (dated by TCRdb to the late 2010s). About the study as a whole: DNA extracted from sorted CD4+ and CD8+ cells had a mean of about 3 ug, with a range of roughly 0.17 to 30 ug. An average of roughly 9.8 million reads for CD4+ cells and 11 million to 12 million reads for CD8+ cells was obtained from healthy donor samples. What the study reported, not specific to this receptor: Fewer than 30 CD8+ CDR3 sequences were found in both patients and controls but appeared to be highly expressed in patients and within the immunodominant clones of the patients. No significant difference in CD8+ Simpson's diversity was found between patients and healthy controls (P=0.060).

From the cysteine through the phenylalanine, the CDR3 covers 13 amino acids. Only the CDR3 portion is preserved as DNA: 39 bases, with reading frame beginning at the first base. V has 5 bases trimmed and J has 4 bases trimmed; junction bases matching no gene number 2. CDR1 is given as SEHNR and CDR2 as FQNEAQ, both from the germline V gene (reference sequence). Profiling of TCR beta VDJ combinations and CDR3 sequences used genomic DNA as the template. An Illumina HiSeq 2000 was the platform used for TCR repertoire sequencing. The original pipeline was this. Repertoire assessment relied on Simpson's diversity index, CDR3 size and DJ length profiles, and TRBV/TRBJ rearrangement plots. Whichever DNA sequence was most abundant in the deep sequencing data was defined as the immunodominant clone. CDR3 amino acid sequences were screened for sharing across subjects and were compared with published repertoires and the VDJdb database. Clones were called with MiXCR by TCRdb after fastp trimmed the public reads at Q25, and only in-frame beta chains were retained. Every CDR3 protein is listed once, alongside the most common genes and DNA of its rows. TCRdb, not the authors, supplied the V and J calls. The sample table records 180,000 or so distinct CDR3 sequences; 40% to 55% of these occur just once. The ten largest make up about 2.9% of the sample.

Points on this clonotype: This receptor's antigen is unknown. No qualities accompany the bases; no much larger clone lies one base away.

In this study, sorted CD4+ and CD8+ T cells from the blood of healthy subjects and of severe aplastic anemia patients had their TCR repertoires deep-sequenced. Ficoll-Paque density gradient centrifugation was used to isolate peripheral blood mononuclear cells. CD4+ and CD8+ T cells were sorted by FACS or magnetic beads before DNA extraction. The sequence was collected from a human donor in good health. The specimen sequenced was sorted CD4+, CD8+, or CD8+CD57+ T cells (not recorded which) from PBMCs. This sequence uses TRBV7-9 and TRBJ2-7; 10 central nucleotides agree with TRBD1. The sequence in DNA is TGTGCCAGCAGCGGGGACAGGGGATACGAGCAGTACTTC. This is translated as CASSGDRGYEQYF. The reference TRBV7-9 and TRBJ2-7 proteins fill in what lies around the CDR3, so the full variable domain reads DTGVSQNPRHKITKRGQNVTFRCDPISEHNRLYWYRQTLGQGPEFLTYFQNEAQLEKSRLLSDRFSAERPKGSFSTLEIQRTEQGDSAMYLCASSGDRGYEQYFGPGTRLTVT.